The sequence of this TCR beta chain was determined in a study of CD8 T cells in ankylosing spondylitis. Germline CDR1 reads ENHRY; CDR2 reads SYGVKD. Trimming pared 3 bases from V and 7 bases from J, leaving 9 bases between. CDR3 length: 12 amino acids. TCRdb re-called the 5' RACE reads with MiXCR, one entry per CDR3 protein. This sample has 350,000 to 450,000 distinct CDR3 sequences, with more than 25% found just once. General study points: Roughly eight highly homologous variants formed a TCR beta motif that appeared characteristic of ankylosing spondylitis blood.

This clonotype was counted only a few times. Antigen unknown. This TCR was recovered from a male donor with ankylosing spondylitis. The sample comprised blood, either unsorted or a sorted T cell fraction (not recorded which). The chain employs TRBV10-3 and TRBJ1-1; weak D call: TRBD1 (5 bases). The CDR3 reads CAISDWDLEAFF. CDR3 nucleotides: TGTGCCATCAGTGATTGGGACCTTGAAGCTTTCTTT.